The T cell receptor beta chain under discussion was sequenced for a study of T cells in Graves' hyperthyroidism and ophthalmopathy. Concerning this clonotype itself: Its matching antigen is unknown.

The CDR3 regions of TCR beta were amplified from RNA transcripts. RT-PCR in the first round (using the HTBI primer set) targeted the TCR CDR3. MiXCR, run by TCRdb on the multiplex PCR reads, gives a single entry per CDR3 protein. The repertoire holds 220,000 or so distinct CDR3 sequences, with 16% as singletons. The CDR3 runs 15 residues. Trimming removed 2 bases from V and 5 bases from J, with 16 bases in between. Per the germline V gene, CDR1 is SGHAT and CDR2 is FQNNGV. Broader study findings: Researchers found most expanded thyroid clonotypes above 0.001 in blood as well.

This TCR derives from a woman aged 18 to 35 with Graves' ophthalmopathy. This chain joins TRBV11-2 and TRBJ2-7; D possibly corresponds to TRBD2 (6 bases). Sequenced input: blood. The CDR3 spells CASSLTRSGVDEQYF. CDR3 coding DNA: TGTGCCAGCAGCTTAACGAGGTCGGGAGTCGACGAGCAGTACTTC.